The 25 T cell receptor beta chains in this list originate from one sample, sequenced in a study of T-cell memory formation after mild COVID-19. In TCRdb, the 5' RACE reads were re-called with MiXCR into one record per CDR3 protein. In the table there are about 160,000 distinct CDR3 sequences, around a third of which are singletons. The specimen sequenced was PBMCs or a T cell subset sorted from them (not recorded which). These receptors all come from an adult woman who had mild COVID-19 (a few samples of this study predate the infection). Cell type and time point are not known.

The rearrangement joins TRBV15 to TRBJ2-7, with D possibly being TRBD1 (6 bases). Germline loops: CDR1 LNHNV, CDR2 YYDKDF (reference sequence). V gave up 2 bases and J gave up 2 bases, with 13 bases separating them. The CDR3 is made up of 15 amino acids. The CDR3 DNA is TGTGCCACCAGCAGAAGTGGACAGTCGACCTACGAGCAGTACTTC. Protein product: CATSRSGQSTYEQYF.

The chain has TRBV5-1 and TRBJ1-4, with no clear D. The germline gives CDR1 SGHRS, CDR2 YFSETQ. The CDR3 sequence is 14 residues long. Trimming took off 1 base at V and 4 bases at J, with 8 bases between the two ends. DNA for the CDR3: TGCGCCAGCAGCTTGCTGATGGGTAATGAAAAACTGTTTTTT. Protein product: CASSLLMGNEKLFF. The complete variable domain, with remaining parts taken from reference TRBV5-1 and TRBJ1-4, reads KAGVTQTPRYLIKTRGQQVTLSCSPISGHRSVSWYQQTPGQGLQFLFEYFSETQRNKGNFPGRFSGRQFSNSRSEMNVSTLELGDSALYLCASSLLMGNEKLFFGSGTQLSVL.

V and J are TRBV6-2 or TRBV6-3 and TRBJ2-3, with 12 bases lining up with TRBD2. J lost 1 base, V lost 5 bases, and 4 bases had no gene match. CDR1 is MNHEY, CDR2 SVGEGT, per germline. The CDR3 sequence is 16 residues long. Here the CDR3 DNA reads TGTGCCAGCAGTCGACTAGCGGGAGTCGGCACAGATACGCAGTATTTT. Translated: CASSRLAGVGTDTQYF.

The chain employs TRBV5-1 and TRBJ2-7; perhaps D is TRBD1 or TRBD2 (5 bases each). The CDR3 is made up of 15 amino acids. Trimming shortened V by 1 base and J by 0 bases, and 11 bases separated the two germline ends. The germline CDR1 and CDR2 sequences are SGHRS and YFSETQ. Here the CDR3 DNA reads TGCGCCAGCAGCTTGTTCGGGACGGACTCCTACGAGCAGTACTTC. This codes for CASSLFGTDSYEQYF.

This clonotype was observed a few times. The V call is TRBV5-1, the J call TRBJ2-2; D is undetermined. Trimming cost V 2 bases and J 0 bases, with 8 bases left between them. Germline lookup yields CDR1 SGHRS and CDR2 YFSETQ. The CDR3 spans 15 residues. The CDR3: CASSFTNANTGELFF. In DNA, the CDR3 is TGCGCCAGCAGCTTTACTAACGCGAACACCGGGGAGCTGTTTTTT.

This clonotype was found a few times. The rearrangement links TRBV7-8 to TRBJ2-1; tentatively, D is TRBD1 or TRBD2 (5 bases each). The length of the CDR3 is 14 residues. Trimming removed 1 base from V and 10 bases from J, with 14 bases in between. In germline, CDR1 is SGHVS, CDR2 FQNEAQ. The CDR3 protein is CASSLDPGSGEQFF. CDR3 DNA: TGTGCCAGCAGCTTAGATCCAGGGTCGGGGGAGCAGTTCTTC.

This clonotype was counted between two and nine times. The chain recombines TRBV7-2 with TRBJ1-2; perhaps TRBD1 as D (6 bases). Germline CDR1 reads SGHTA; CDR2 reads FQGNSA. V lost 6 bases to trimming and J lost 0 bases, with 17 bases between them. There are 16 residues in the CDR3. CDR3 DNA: TGTGCCAGCAGTCCGCGTGGGGGCCTGTCTAACTATGGCTACACCTTC. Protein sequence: CASSPRGGLSNYGYTF.

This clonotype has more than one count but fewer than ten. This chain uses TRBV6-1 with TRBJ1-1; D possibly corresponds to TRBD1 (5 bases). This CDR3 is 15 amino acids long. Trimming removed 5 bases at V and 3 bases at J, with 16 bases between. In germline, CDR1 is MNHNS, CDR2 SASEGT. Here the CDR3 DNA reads TGTGCCAGCAGTAAAAGGGACTTCTGGTACACTGAAGCTTTCTTT. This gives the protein CASSKRDFWYTEAFF.

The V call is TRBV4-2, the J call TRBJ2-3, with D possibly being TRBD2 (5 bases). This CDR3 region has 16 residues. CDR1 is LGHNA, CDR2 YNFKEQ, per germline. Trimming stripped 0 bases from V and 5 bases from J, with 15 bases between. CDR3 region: CASSQEGGRRGDTQYF. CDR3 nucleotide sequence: TGTGCCAGCAGCCAAGAGGGTGGGAGACGAGGAGATACGCAGTATTTT.

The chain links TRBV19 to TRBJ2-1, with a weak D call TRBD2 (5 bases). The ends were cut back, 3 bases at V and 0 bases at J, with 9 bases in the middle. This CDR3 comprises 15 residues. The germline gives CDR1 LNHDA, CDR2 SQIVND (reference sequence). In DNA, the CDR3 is TGTGCCAGTAGTATCACGGGGAGCTCCTACAATGAGCAGTTCTTC. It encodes CASSITGSSYNEQFF.

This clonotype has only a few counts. Written as DNA, the CDR3 is TGTGCCAGCGCAGGGGGAGGAGGCTACACCTTC. Encoded protein: CASAGGGGYTF. The gene calls are TRBV7-9 and TRBJ1-2; the match to TRBD1 covers 7 bases. This CDR3 comprises 11 residues. CDR1 and CDR2 (germline): SEHNR, FQNEAQ (reference sequence). J was trimmed by 8 bases and V by 8 bases; bases with no gene match: 5.

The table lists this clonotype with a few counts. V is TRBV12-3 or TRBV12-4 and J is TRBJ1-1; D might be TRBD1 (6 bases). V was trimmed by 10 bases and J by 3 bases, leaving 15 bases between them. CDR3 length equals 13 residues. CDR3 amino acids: CATGRGLYTEAFF. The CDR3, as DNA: TGTGCCACCGGTCGGGGGCTATACACTGAAGCTTTCTTT.

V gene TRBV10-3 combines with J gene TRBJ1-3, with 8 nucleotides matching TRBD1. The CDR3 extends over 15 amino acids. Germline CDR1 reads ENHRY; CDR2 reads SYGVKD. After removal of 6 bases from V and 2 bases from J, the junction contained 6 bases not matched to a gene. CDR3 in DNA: TGTGCCATCAGCCTGACAGGGGCGGCTGGAAACACCATATATTTT. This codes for CAISLTGAAGNTIYF.

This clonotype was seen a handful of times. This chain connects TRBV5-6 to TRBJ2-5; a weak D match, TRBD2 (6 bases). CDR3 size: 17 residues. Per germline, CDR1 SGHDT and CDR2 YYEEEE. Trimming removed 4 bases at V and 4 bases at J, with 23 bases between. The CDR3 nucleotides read TGTGCCAGCAGCCCAAATTACGGGGCCACCGGGAGAGAGACCCAGTACTTC. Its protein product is CASSPNYGATGRETQYF.

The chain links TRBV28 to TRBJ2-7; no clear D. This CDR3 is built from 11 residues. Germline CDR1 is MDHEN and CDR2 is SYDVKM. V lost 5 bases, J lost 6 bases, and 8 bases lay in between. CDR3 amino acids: CASSKTGEQYF. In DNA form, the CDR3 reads TGTGCCAGCAGTAAAACGGGCGAGCAGTACTTC. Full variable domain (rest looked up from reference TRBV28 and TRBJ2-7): DVKVTQSSRYLVKRTGEKVFLECVQDMDHENMFWYRQDPGLGLRLIYFSYDVKMKEKGDIPEGYSVSREKKERFSLILESASTNQTSMYLCASSKTGEQYFGPGTRLTVT.

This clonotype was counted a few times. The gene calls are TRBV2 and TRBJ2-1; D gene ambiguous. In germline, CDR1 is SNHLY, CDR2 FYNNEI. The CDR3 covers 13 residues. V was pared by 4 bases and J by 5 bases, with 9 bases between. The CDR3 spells CASSVGHDNEQFF. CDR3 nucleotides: TGTGCCAGCAGTGTCGGGCACGACAATGAGCAGTTCTTC.

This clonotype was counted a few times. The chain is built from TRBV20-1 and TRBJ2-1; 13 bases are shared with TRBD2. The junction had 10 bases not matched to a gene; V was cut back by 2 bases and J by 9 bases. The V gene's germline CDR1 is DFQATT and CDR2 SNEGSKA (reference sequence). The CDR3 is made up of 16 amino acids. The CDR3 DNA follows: TGCAGTGCTAGACCACGACTAGCGGGAGGAGGAGGTGAGCAGTTCTTC. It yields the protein CSARPRLAGGGGEQFF.

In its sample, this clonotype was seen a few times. The DNA of the CDR3 is TGTGCCAGCAGCTCCTCCGGGGGCAGGTGGATTGGGCAGTACTTC. It specifies CASSSSGGRWIGQYF. V is TRBV21-1 and J is TRBJ2-7; the table's TRBD1 call for D was not verified on the DNA. TRBV21-1 is a pseudogene locus. This CDR3 contains 15 residues.

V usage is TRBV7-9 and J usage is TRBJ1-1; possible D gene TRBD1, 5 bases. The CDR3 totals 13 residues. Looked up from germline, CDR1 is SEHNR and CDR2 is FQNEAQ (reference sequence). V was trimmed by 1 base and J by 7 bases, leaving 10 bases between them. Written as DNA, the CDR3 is TGTGCCAGCAGCTTAGAGGGGCGCGGTGAAGCTTTCTTT. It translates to CASSLEGRGEAFF.

CDR3 sequence reads: CASSPLGLRGEQFF. DNA of the CDR3: TGTGCCAGCAGCCCCTTGGGACTTCGAGGTGAGCAGTTCTTC. This chain links TRBV3-1 with TRBJ2-1; D might be TRBD2 (6 bases). The germline V and J ends were trimmed by 4 bases and 9 bases, with 16 bases remaining between them. CDR3 length equals 14 residues. The germline gives CDR1 LGHDT, CDR2 YNNKEL (reference sequence).

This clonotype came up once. The CDR3 nucleotides are TGTGCCAGCAGCCGGACTAGCGGGGGGGCTAGCACAGATACGCAGTATTTT. Translating gives CASSRTSGGASTDTQYF. V and J are TRBV5-4 and TRBJ2-3; the match to TRBD2 covers 15 bases. Germline CDR1 reads SGHNT; CDR2 reads YYREEE (reference sequence). V lost 4 bases and J lost 0; bases outside the gene matches: 3. The CDR3 consists of 17 residues.

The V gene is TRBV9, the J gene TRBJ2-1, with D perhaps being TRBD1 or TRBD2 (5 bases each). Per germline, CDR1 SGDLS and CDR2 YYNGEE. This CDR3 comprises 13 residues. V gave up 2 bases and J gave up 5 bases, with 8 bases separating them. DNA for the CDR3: TGTGCCAGCAGCGTGGGGGTTGACAATGAGCAGTTCTTC. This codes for CASSVGVDNEQFF.

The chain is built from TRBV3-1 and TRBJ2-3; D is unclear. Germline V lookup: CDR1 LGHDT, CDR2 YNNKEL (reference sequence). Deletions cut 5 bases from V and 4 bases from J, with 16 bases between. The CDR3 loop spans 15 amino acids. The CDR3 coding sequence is TGTGCCAGCAGCATTAGGGCTGAGTCCCCAGATACGCAGTATTTT. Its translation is CASSIRAESPDTQYF.

The DNA for the CDR3 is TGTGCCAGCAGCTGGACAGGGCAAGAGACCCAGTACTTC. Translated, it gives CASSWTGQETQYF. J is TRBJ2-5 and V is TRBV7-8; 8 bases are shared with TRBD1. Germline CDR1 reads SGHVS; CDR2 reads FQNEAQ. J lost 2 bases, V lost 4 bases, and 0 bases had no gene match. The CDR3 is 13 amino acids.

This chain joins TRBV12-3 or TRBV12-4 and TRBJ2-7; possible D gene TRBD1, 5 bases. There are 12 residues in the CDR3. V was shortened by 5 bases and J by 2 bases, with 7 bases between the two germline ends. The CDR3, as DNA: TGTGCCAGCAGTCAGGACACCTACGAGCAGTACTTC. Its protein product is CASSQDTYEQYF.